A selection of T cell receptor beta chains follows, all from one sample in a study of blood T cell repertoires in COVID-19. The repertoire was sequenced with immunoSEQ multiplex PCR; TCRdb's copy has only in-frame clones and lacks some. The repertoire holds some 190,000 clones, with 80% to 90% as singletons. Sequencing used peripheral blood. Receptors were obtained from a woman in her sixties or seventies with active or convalescent COVID-19. The CDR3 runs from the conserved cysteine through the conserved F or W. Fields, in order: J gene, clone size, V gene, D gene, CDR3 protein, CDR3 DNA. A D gene is named only where the DNA matches it firmly. Some rows have no size entry. The others give once, few or many, or a class for an expanded clone.

j_call: TRBJ2-1; clone_size: .; v_call: TRBV7-8; d_call: .; cdr3_aa: CASSPGLSYNEQFF; cdr3_nt: TGTGCCAGCAGCCCTGGACTAAGCTACAATGAGCAGTTCTTC
j_call: TRBJ2-2; clone_size: .; v_call: TRBV11-2; d_call: .; cdr3_aa: CASSLVGGAGTGELFF; cdr3_nt: TGTGCCAGCAGCTTAGTGGGCGGAGCGGGCACCGGGGAGCTGTTTTTT
j_call: TRBJ2-7; clone_size: once; v_call: TRBV3-1/TRBV3-2; d_call: TRBD1; cdr3_aa: CASSQEHPGQGSFLGQYF; cdr3_nt: TGTGCCAGCAGCCAAGAACACCCGGGACAGGGATCGTTTTTGGGGCAGTACTTC
j_call: TRBJ2-7; clone_size: once; v_call: TRBV5-1; d_call: TRBD1; cdr3_aa: CASSPTGQGAHEQYF; cdr3_nt: TGCGCCAGCAGCCCCACCGGACAGGGGGCCCACGAGCAGTACTTC
j_call: TRBJ2-7; clone_size: .; v_call: TRBV6-1; d_call: .; cdr3_aa: CASSDMGALGIEQYF; cdr3_nt: TGTGCCAGCAGTGATATGGGGGCACTAGGGATTGAGCAGTACTTC
j_call: TRBJ1-2; clone_size: .; v_call: TRBV6-6; d_call: .; cdr3_aa: CASSYSIGDEGYTF; cdr3_nt: TGTGCCAGCAGTTACTCGATCGGGGATGAGGGCTACACCTTC
j_call: TRBJ1-3; clone_size: .; v_call: TRBV5-5; d_call: .; cdr3_aa: CASSLEGYGNTIYF; cdr3_nt: TGTGCCAGCAGCTTGGAGGGGTACGGAAACACCATATATTTT
j_call: TRBJ2-3; clone_size: .; v_call: TRBV18; d_call: TRBD1; cdr3_aa: CASSRGQARTDTQYF; cdr3_nt: TGTGCCAGCTCACGCGGACAGGCACGCACAGATACGCAGTATTTT
j_call: TRBJ2-1; clone_size: once; v_call: TRBV2; d_call: TRBD1; cdr3_aa: CASTDPQGGAYNEQFF; cdr3_nt: TGTGCCAGCACCGACCCCCAAGGGGGCGCCTACAATGAGCAGTTCTTC
j_call: TRBJ2-1; clone_size: .; v_call: TRBV6-5; d_call: .; cdr3_aa: CASSYQTAGNEQFF; cdr3_nt: TGTGCCAGCAGTTACCAGACGGCAGGCAATGAGCAGTTCTTC
j_call: TRBJ1-3; clone_size: .; v_call: TRBV28; d_call: .; cdr3_aa: CASSLRGADGNTIYF; cdr3_nt: TGTGCCAGCAGCCTACGGGGGGCGGATGGAAACACCATATATTTT
j_call: TRBJ1-1; clone_size: .; v_call: TRBV28; d_call: .; cdr3_aa: CASRSGVGNTEAFF; cdr3_nt: TGTGCCAGCAGGTCGGGGGTTGGGAACACTGAAGCTTTCTTT
j_call: TRBJ2-5; clone_size: .; v_call: TRBV3-1/TRBV3-2; d_call: TRBD1; cdr3_aa: CASSQGQGPHQETQYF; cdr3_nt: TGTGCCAGCAGCCAAGGACAGGGGCCGCACCAAGAGACCCAGTACTTC
j_call: TRBJ1-3; clone_size: .; v_call: TRBV5-6; d_call: .; cdr3_aa: CASSSGYGDSGNTIYF; cdr3_nt: TGTGCCAGCAGCTCAGGCTACGGGGACTCTGGAAACACCATATATTTT
j_call: TRBJ1-1; clone_size: .; v_call: TRBV3-1/TRBV3-2; d_call: TRBD1; cdr3_aa: CASSRGQAEGTFF; cdr3_nt: TGTGCCAGCAGCCGCGGACAGGCCGAAGGGACTTTCTTT
j_call: TRBJ2-3; clone_size: few; v_call: TRBV19; d_call: TRBD2; cdr3_aa: CASSLNGLAGGFSTDTQYF; cdr3_nt: TGTGCCAGTAGTCTCAACGGACTAGCGGGAGGTTTCAGCACAGATACGCAGTATTTT
j_call: TRBJ2-3; clone_size: .; v_call: TRBV27; d_call: TRBD2; cdr3_aa: CASSDSGSMTDTQYF; cdr3_nt: TGTGCCAGCAGTGATAGCGGGAGTATGACAGATACGCAGTATTTT
j_call: TRBJ2-2; clone_size: .; v_call: TRBV5-1; d_call: TRBD2; cdr3_aa: CASRRGYSGKFRTGELFF; cdr3_nt: TGCGCCAGCAGGCGGGGCTACAGCGGGAAGTTTCGGACCGGGGAGCTGTTTTTT
j_call: TRBJ2-2; clone_size: .; v_call: TRBV7-8; d_call: TRBD1; cdr3_aa: CASSSRDRGYSGELFF; cdr3_nt: TGTGCCAGCAGCAGCCGGGACAGGGGTTACTCCGGGGAGCTGTTTTTT